The clone carrying this T cell receptor (beta chain) was detected ten times or more. This record comes from a study of neurological immune-mediated disorders. The germline CDR1 and CDR2 sequences are SGHRS and YFSETQ. The CDR3 contains 15 residues. The germline V and J ends were trimmed by 4 bases and 2 bases, with 13 bases remaining between them. With 10-nucleotide random UMIs, 5'RACE was used to make the cDNA. Sequencing runs each generated in excess of 180 million TCR-beta sequences derived from 15-18 subjects. TCRdb redid the calling of the 5' RACE reads with MiXCR, one entry per CDR3 protein. The sample shows fewer than 35,000 distinct CDR3 sequences, about 4.5% of them seen only once.

The source is a man younger than 30 in good health. The chain uses TRBV5-1 and TRBJ1-3, with D possibly TRBD1 on 6 matching bases. What was sequenced was PBMCs. CDR3 DNA: TGCGCCAGCAGCAACGACCACAGGGCTGGAAACACCATATATTTT. Protein: CASSNDHRAGNTIYF.